These 9 T cell receptor beta chains were sequenced from one sample in a study of blood T cell repertoires in COVID-19. Method: immunoSEQ multiplex PCR; TCRdb's copy keeps in-frame clones and lacks some. This table holds around 250,000 clones, more than 70% found once. Sequencing used peripheral blood. These receptors were obtained from an elderly man with acute or convalescent COVID-19.

The chain joins TRBV12-3 or TRBV12-4 to TRBJ1-1; TRBD1 might be the D (5 bases). Trimming removed 5 bases from V and 5 bases from J, with 12 bases in between. The CDR3 totals 13 residues. Here the CDR3 DNA reads TGTGCCAGCAGTCGGGCAGGGAATACTGAAGCTTTCTTT. Its protein product is CASSRAGNTEAFF.

In DNA, the CDR3 is TGTGCCATCAGTGAGTCGGGGACAGGGATTATCGGCGGAAACACCATATATTTT. Residues: CAISESGTGIIGGNTIYF. V usage is TRBV10-3 and J usage is TRBJ1-3; TRBD1 matches at 9 bases. With 0 bases clipped from V and 4 bases from J, the junction kept 10 bases outside the gene matches. Germline V gives CDR1 ENHRY, CDR2 SYGVKD. CDR3 size: 18 residues.

This rearrangement joins TRBV29-1 to TRBJ1-4, with D unresolved. This CDR3 has 15 residues. The V gene lost 4 bases and the J gene lost 0 bases, with 12 bases spanning the gap. Germline V CDR1 and CDR2: SQVTM, ANQGSEA. CDR3 loop: CSVGINGATNEKLFF. In DNA, the CDR3 is TGCAGCGTTGGAATCAACGGAGCAACTAATGAAAAACTGTTTTTT. Supplemented by reference TRBV29-1 and TRBJ1-4, the full variable domain reads SAVISQKPSRDICQRGTSLTIQCQVDSQVTMMFWYRQQPGQSLTLIATANQGSEATYESGFVIDKFPISRPNLTFSTLTVSNMSPEDSSIYLCSVGINGATNEKLFFGSGTQLSVL.

This clone turned up a few times. The rearrangement joins TRBV19 to TRBJ1-2; D remains unclear. Germline CDR1 LNHDA, CDR2 SQIVND (reference sequence). CDR3 length equals 16 residues. V was shortened by 3 bases and J by 3 bases, with 17 bases between the two germline ends. CDR3 residues: CASSIDTRPRDYGYTF. The CDR3 DNA is TGTGCCAGTAGTATCGACACAAGACCGAGAGACTATGGCTACACCTTC.

V gene TRBV4-1 combines with J gene TRBJ1-2; D possibly corresponds to TRBD1 (5 bases). The V gene lost 4 bases and the J gene lost 2 bases, with 14 bases spanning the gap. Germline values: CDR1 MGHRA, CDR2 YSYEKL. The CDR3 consists of 15 residues. In nucleotides, the CDR3 is TGCGCCAGCAGCCGGACCCCGGGGGAGAACTATGGCTACACCTTC. Protein product: CASSRTPGENYGYTF.

This clone was observed a single time. The chain carries TRBV19 and TRBJ2-2; 8 bases match TRBD2. CDR1 is LNHDA and CDR2 is SQIVND in the germline V gene (reference sequence). This CDR3 comprises 15 residues. The J segment lost 6 bases and the V segment lost 9 bases, leaving 12 bases of the junction unmatched. The CDR3 reads CASASGTSWAGELFF. In nucleotides, the CDR3 is TGTGCCAGCGCAAGTGGGACTAGTTGGGCCGGGGAGCTGTTTTTT.

This chain joins TRBV3-1 (or the pseudogene TRBV3-2) and TRBJ1-1; D perhaps matches TRBD1 (6 bases). Trimming stripped 0 bases from V and 2 bases from J, with 22 bases between. This CDR3 region has 19 residues. Germline V gives CDR1 LGHDT, CDR2 YNNKEL (reference sequence). The CDR3: CASSQDRPVGAGQNTEAFF. In DNA form, the CDR3 reads TGTGCCAGCAGCCAAGATCGCCCGGTGGGGGCAGGCCAAAACACTGAAGCTTTCTTT.

The chain couples TRBV3-1 (or the pseudogene TRBV3-2) to TRBJ1-1, with D possibly TRBD1 on 5 matching bases. V lost 5 bases and J lost 6, with 13 bases in between. The germline V gene has CDR1 LGHDT and CDR2 YNNKEL (reference sequence). The CDR3 length is 13 residues. In DNA, the CDR3 is TGTGCCAGCAGCGGGAGGGGAGTCCCTGAAGCTTTCTTT. Amino acids: CASSGRGVPEAFF.

This rearrangement joins TRBV10-1 to TRBJ1-1; maybe TRBD1 (6 bases). The germline gives CDR1 WNHNN, CDR2 SYGVQD (reference sequence). There are 15 residues in the CDR3. The ends were cut back, 3 bases at V and 0 bases at J, with 11 bases in the middle. The CDR3 protein is CASSEKQGMNTEAFF. DNA for the CDR3: TGCGCCAGCAGTGAAAAACAGGGCATGAACACTGAAGCTTTCTTT.